These 17 T cell receptor beta chains came from one sample sequenced in a study of CD8+CD57+ T cells in acquired aplastic anemia (dated by TCRdb to the late 2010s). TCRdb lists the instrument as Illumina HiSeq 2000. Profiling of TCR beta VDJ combinations and CDR3 sequences used genomic DNA as the template. The raw public reads went through TCRdb reprocessing: fastp at Q25, MiXCR clone calling, in-frame beta chains kept. A single entry per CDR3 protein holds the most common genes and DNA from its merged rows. This sample comprises 150,000 or so distinct CDR3 sequences, about 60% of them detected only once. Together, the top ten hold 45% to 55% of the sample. Sequences were obtained from sorted CD4+, CD8+, or CD8+CD57+ T cells (not recorded which) from PBMCs. These receptors all stem from a human donor in good health.

This clonotype was seen ten or more times. The CDR3 nucleotides are TGTGCCAGCAGCTTCTCATCCACAACAGGCCTATACTACGAGCAGTACTTC. Amino acids: CASSFSSTTGLYYEQYF. The V gene is TRBV5-8, the J gene TRBJ2-7; TRBD1 might be the D (5 bases). V lost 2 bases and J 3 bases, leaving 21 bases between the germline ends. The CDR3 is 17 amino acids. Germline CDR1 and CDR2: SGHTS and YDEGEE.

This chain uses TRBV11-2 with TRBJ2-3; 14 bases align to TRBD2. Trimming took 1 base from V and 9 from J; bases not matched to a gene: 9. Per germline, CDR1 SGHAT and CDR2 FQNNGV. There are 17 residues in the CDR3. The CDR3 sequence is CASSLVTSGRVEETQYF. Here the CDR3 DNA reads TGTGCCAGCAGCTTAGTGACTAGCGGGAGGGTAGAGGAGACGCAGTATTTT.

V and J are TRBV5-1 and TRBJ1-2, with 9 bases matching TRBD1. CDR3 length: 11 residues. V shed 3 bases, J shed 11 bases, and the junction held 2 bases outside the gene matches. CDR1 and CDR2 (germline): SGHRS, YFSETQ. The CDR3 is CASSSGTGYTF. DNA of the CDR3: TGCGCCAGCAGCTCGGGGACAGGGTACACCTTC. The variable domain in full, completed from reference TRBV5-1 and TRBJ1-2, reads KAGVTQTPRYLIKTRGQQVTLSCSPISGHRSVSWYQQTPGQGLQFLFEYFSETQRNKGNFPGRFSGRQFSNSRSEMNVSTLELGDSALYLCASSSGTGYTFGSGTRLTVV.

The chain links TRBV7-9 to TRBJ2-2; D not certain. The germline V and J ends were trimmed by 6 bases and 4 bases, with 12 bases remaining between them. CDR1 SEHNR and CDR2 FQNEAQ come from the germline V gene (reference sequence). The CDR3 length is 14 residues. CDR3: CASRGRLVTGELFF. DNA for the CDR3: TGTGCCAGCAGAGGACGCCTAGTCACCGGGGAGCTGTTTTTT.

This clonotype was observed at least ten times. The chain recombines TRBV9 with TRBJ2-7; TRBD1 is a possible D gene (6 bases). Trimming took 3 bases from V and 1 from J, leaving 11 bases between them. Germline CDR1 SGDLS, CDR2 YYNGEE. The CDR3 runs 14 residues. For the CDR3, the DNA is TGTGCCAGCAGCGCGGGACAAATTTCCTACGAGCAGTACTTC. This gives the protein CASSAGQISYEQYF.

The gene calls are TRBV5-5 and TRBJ1-4, with a tentative D call TRBD1 (6 bases). Germline CDR1 reads SGHKS; CDR2 reads YYEKEE (reference sequence). The CDR3 sequence is 15 residues long. Trimming took 0 bases from V and 4 from J, leaving 10 bases between them. CDR3 residues: CASSLAGAVNEKLFF. The CDR3 nucleotides read TGTGCCAGCAGCTTGGCGGGGGCGGTTAATGAAAAACTGTTTTTT.

The rearrangement links TRBV25-1 to TRBJ2-7; either TRBD1 or TRBD2 may fit D (6 bases each). CDR3 length equals 13 residues. Per the germline V gene, CDR1 is MGHDK and CDR2 is SYGVNS. V lost 2 bases and J lost 4, with 9 bases in between. The CDR3 region has the DNA TGTGCCAGCAGTGAACAGGGGAGGTACGAGCAGTACTTC. Protein product: CASSEQGRYEQYF.

The genes are TRBV10-3 and TRBJ1-2; 7 bases match TRBD1. V gave up 6 bases and J gave up 5 bases; unmatched junction bases: 6. This CDR3 spans 13 amino acids. CDR1 and CDR2 (germline): ENHRY, SYGVKD. The CDR3 DNA follows: TGTGCCATCAGAGATCAGGGGGAATATGGCTACACCTTC. Translating gives CAIRDQGEYGYTF.

The V gene is TRBV5-1, the J gene TRBJ2-1, with a weak D call TRBD2 (5 bases). The germline V gene has CDR1 SGHRS and CDR2 YFSETQ. V was clipped by 4 bases and J by 10 bases, with 12 bases between them. The CDR3 loop spans 12 amino acids. CDR3 sequence reads: CASSPRGWEQFF. The CDR3 nucleotides are TGCGCCAGCAGCCCCCGGGGTTGGGAGCAGTTCTTC.

This clonotype has at least ten counts. This chain links TRBV7-8 with TRBJ2-7; 9 positions match TRBD2. The CDR3 spans 15 residues. Germline CDR1 reads SGHVS; CDR2 reads FQNEAQ. Trimming took 5 bases from V and 1 from J; bases not matched to a gene: 6. The chain's CDR3 is CASSTGTSYSYEQYF. The DNA for the CDR3 is TGTGCCAGCAGCACTGGGACTAGCTATTCCTACGAGCAGTACTTC.

The chain carries TRBV2 and TRBJ1-2; 8 bases are a match to TRBD1. This CDR3 is built from 12 residues. Germline V CDR1 and CDR2: SNHLY, FYNNEI. V was pared by 7 bases and J by 8 bases, with 6 bases of the junction left unmatched. This CDR3 is CASTSTGEGYTF. CDR3 DNA sequence: TGTGCCAGCACCTCGACAGGGGAAGGCTACACCTTC.

Ten or more counts support this clonotype. V gene TRBV7-9 combines with J gene TRBJ2-7; 7 nucleotides line up with TRBD1. CDR1 SEHNR and CDR2 FQNEAQ come from the germline V gene (reference sequence). V lost 3 bases, J lost 5 bases, and 4 bases stayed unmatched. CDR3 length equals 13 residues. The CDR3 sequence: CASSFFDRDEQYF. CDR3 nucleotides: TGTGCCAGCAGCTTCTTCGACAGGGACGAGCAGTACTTC.

The rearrangement uses TRBV2 and TRBJ2-7; 10 bases fit TRBD1. V gave up 6 bases and J gave up 9 bases; unmatched junction bases: 14. Germline values: CDR1 SNHLY, CDR2 FYNNEI. CDR3 length: 15 amino acids. Here the CDR3 DNA reads TGTGCCAGCAGCTTAGATCGACGCCGGGACAGGGGGCAGTACTTC. Translated, it gives CASSLDRRRDRGQYF.

The chain employs TRBV14 and TRBJ2-1, with D unclear. Germline-derived CDR1 and CDR2 are SGHDN and FVKESK. V lost 8 bases and J lost 2, with 4 bases in between. The CDR3 runs to 11 residues. CDR3 sequence (DNA): TGTGCCAGCGGTGCCTACAATGAGCAGTTCTTC. Amino acid sequence: CASGAYNEQFF.

Notes on this clonotype: A clone one base away is much larger, so this may be a read error. The chain is built from TRBV15 and TRBJ2-1, with 7 nucleotides matching TRBD2. Looked up from germline, CDR1 is LNHNV and CDR2 is YYDKDF (reference sequence). This CDR3 comprises 16 residues. Written as DNA, the CDR3 is TGTGCCGCCAGCAGCGATGGGGAGGGAATGTACAATGAGCAGTTCTTC. Translation gives CAASSDGEGMYNEQFF.

This clonotype was detected only once. The CDR3 DNA reads TGTGCCAGTAGTATAGTCCCCCAGGGTAAGCATCAGCCCCAGCATTTT. Translation gives CASSIVPQGKHQPQHF. This chain connects TRBV19 to TRBJ1-5, with D maybe TRBD1 (5 bases). CDR3 length: 16 amino acids. V gave up 1 base and J gave up 5 bases, with 15 bases separating them. Germline V gives CDR1 LNHDA, CDR2 SQIVND (reference sequence).

This clonotype was picked up many times. The chain recombines TRBV7-9 with TRBJ2-7; unclear D gene. Trimming shortened V by 4 bases and J by 7 bases, and 17 bases separated the two germline ends. The CDR3 loop spans 14 amino acids. Germline V gene sequence: CDR1 SEHNR, CDR2 FQNEAQ (reference sequence). Here the CDR3 reads CASSSSNTPGEQYF. The CDR3 DNA is TGTGCCAGCAGCTCCTCTAACACCCCCGGAGAGCAGTACTTC.